Below, one T cell receptor beta chain is given with its context. The data are from a study of blood T cell repertoires in COVID-19. Study as a whole: Italy, Spain and the United States were the sources of the convalescent and acute COVID-19 samples. In each case, the material was cDNA or gDNA derived from T cells, B-cell-depleted T cells, or PBMCs.

Trimming cost V 7 bases and J 4 bases, with 13 bases left between them. This CDR3 is built from 13 residues. Germline CDR1 reads MDHEN; CDR2 reads SYDVKM. Study processing details: Nucleated cell number was recorded as an estimate derived from reference gene primer amplification. Assay: immunoSEQ multiplex PCR; the TCRdb copy retains only in-frame clones and omits some. The D gene and trimming were derived from the DNA, and the V and J assignments and clone size from that table. The data contain 140,000 to 150,000 clones, 84% of them singletons. The TCR comes from a man aged 30 to 39 with COVID-19, enrolled during active disease. The genes are TRBV28 and TRBJ1-2, with D uncertain. Sample: peripheral blood. The CDR3 nucleotides are TGTGCCAGCAACGTCGACACGGCCTATGGCTACACCTTC. Translated, it gives CASNVDTAYGYTF.